Sequencing of this TCR beta chain was carried out in a study of blood T cells in healthy people across ages. Study results and caveats: Strong correlation was found linking TCR beta diversity to naive T cell percentage.

The germline gives CDR1 DFQATT, CDR2 SNEGSKA (reference sequence). The CDR3 spans 14 residues. Primers used in a second PCR of about 6 to 11 cycles were a sample-barcoded 5' primer and a J-beta primer mix. TCRdb reprocessed the 5' RACE reads with MiXCR, giving one entry per CDR3 protein. The sample gives some 940,000 distinct CDR3 sequences, under 35% of which show up once; roughly a tenth is in the top ten. Turning to this clonotype: Its antigen is not known. One end of the junction is discordant with germline, which a read error may explain.

The sample also formed part of further work on T cells of mothers and their children.

The V call is TRBV20-1, the J call TRBJ1-3; no definite D call. Sequences were obtained from blood. The clonotype was recovered from a woman aged 40 to 55 in good health. The CDR3 is CSASRGLRGNTICF. The CDR3 DNA follows: TGCAGTGCTAGCAGAGGGCTACGAGGAAACACCATATGTTTT.